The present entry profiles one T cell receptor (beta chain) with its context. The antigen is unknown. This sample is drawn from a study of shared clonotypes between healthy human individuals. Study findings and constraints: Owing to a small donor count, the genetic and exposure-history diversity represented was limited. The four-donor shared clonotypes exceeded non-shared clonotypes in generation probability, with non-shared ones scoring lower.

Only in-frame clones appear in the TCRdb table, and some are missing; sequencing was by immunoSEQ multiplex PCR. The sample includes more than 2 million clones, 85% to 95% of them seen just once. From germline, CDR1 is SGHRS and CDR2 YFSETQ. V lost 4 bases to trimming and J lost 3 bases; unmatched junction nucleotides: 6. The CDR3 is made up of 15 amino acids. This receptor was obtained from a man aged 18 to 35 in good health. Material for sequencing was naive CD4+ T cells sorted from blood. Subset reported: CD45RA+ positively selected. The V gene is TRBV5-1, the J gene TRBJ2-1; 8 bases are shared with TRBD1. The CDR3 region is CASSQGTGLYNEQFF. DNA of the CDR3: TGCGCCAGCAGCCAGGGGACAGGACTCTACAATGAGCAGTTCTTC.